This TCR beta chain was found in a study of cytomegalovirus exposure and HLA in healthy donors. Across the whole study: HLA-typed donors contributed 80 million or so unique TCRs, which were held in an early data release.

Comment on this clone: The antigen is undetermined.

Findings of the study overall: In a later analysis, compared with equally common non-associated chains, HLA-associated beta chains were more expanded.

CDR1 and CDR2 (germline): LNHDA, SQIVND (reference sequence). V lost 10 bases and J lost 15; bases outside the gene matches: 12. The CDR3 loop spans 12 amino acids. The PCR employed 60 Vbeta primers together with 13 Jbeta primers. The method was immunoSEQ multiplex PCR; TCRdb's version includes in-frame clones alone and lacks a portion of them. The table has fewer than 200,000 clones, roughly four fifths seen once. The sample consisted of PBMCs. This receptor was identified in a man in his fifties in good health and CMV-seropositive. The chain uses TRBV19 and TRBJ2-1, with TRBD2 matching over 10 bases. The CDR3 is CATATSGPGRFF. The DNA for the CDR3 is TGTGCCACTGCGACTAGCGGGCCAGGGCGGTTCTTC. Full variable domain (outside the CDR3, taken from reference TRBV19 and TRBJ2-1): DGGITQSPKYLFRKEGQNVTLSCEQNLNHDAMYWYRQDPGQGLRLIYYSQIVNDFQKGDIAEGYSVSREKKESFPLTVTSAQKNPTAFYLCATATSGPGRFFGPGTRLTVL.